The 27 T cell receptor beta chains reported below all come from one sample, sequenced in a study of blood T cell repertoires in COVID-19 (dated by TCRdb to 2020 to 2022). Library generation was performed with the immunoSEQ multiplex PCR assay. Drawn from immuneACCESS, this table holds only the in-frame rearrangements with V and J called that TCRdb kept. Clones are partly lost; checked studies trace under half to an unresolved V gene and leave the rest unexplained. This sample holds about 360,000 clones; 81% were observed only once. In total, the top ten clones hold roughly 1.2% of the sample. The sample was peripheral blood. These receptors were taken from a human donor with acute or convalescent COVID-19. The donor label of this sample is uncertain.

V and J are TRBV27 and TRBJ2-3; 8 bases are a match to TRBD2. This CDR3 is built from 16 residues. Germline CDR1 MNHEY, CDR2 SMNVEV (reference sequence). The junction had 6 bases not matched to a gene; V was cut back by 1 base and J by 3 bases. The CDR3 is CASSLWSAGGTDTQYF. The CDR3 DNA reads TGTGCCAGCAGTTTATGGTCGGCGGGAGGAACAGATACGCAGTATTTT.

The J gene is TRBJ2-3, the V gene TRBV4-1, with D possibly being TRBD2 (5 bases). This CDR3 is 12 amino acids long. The ends were cut back, 1 base at V and 7 bases at J, with 6 bases in the middle. CDR1 and CDR2 (germline): MGHRA, YSYEKL. The CDR3 protein is CASSQGGNTQYF. The CDR3 DNA is TGCGCCAGCAGCCAAGGAGGGAATACGCAGTATTTT.

This sequence joins TRBV30 and TRBJ2-7, with TRBD1 matching over 8 bases. The junction had 9 bases not matched to a gene; V was cut back by 5 bases and J by 3 bases. This CDR3 spans 14 amino acids. Germline CDR1 and CDR2: GTSNPN and SVGIG (reference sequence). This CDR3 is CAWHPGQAIYEQYF. Written as DNA, the CDR3 is TGTGCCTGGCACCCGGGACAGGCTATCTACGAGCAGTACTTC.

Only one count was recorded for this clone. The V call is TRBV6-1, the J call TRBJ2-5, with D perhaps matching TRBD2 (6 bases). With 0 bases removed from V and 5 bases from J, the gap between germline ends came to 22 bases. In germline, CDR1 is MNHNS, CDR2 SASEGT. This CDR3 is 18 amino acids long. The CDR3 loop is CASSEARGLVQGGETQYF. DNA for the CDR3: TGTGCCAGCAGTGAAGCGCGGGGACTCGTGCAGGGCGGGGAGACCCAGTACTTC.

This clone appeared many times. V and J are TRBV5-4 and TRBJ1-3; maybe TRBD1 (6 bases). The CDR3 loop spans 15 amino acids. V was clipped by 4 bases and J by 0 bases, with 11 bases between them. The germline V gene has CDR1 SGHNT and CDR2 YYREEE (reference sequence). CDR3 in DNA: TGTGCCAGCAGCACTTCGGACAGCTCTGGAAACACCATATATTTT. This sequence encodes CASSTSDSSGNTIYF.

The rearrangement joins TRBV28 to TRBJ1-2, with a tentative D call TRBD1 (5 bases). Trimming stripped 5 bases from V and 4 bases from J, with 17 bases between. Germline assignment: CDR1 MDHEN and CDR2 SYDVKM. The CDR3 extends over 15 amino acids. This CDR3 is CASSGGWGRGYGYTF. The CDR3, as DNA: TGTGCCAGCAGTGGAGGGTGGGGGAGAGGCTATGGCTACACCTTC.

J is TRBJ1-4 and V is TRBV6-1; D call uncertain. V was clipped by 6 bases and J by 0 bases, with 8 bases between them. Germline-derived CDR1 and CDR2 are MNHNS and SASEGT. This CDR3 is built from 14 residues. CDR3 in amino acids: CASSYTATNEKLFF. DNA of the CDR3: TGTGCCAGCAGCTACACAGCAACTAATGAAAAACTGTTTTTT.

This chain uses TRBV3-1 (or the pseudogene TRBV3-2) with TRBJ1-2; 9 bases are shared with TRBD1. Germline CDR1 LGHDT, CDR2 YNNKEL (reference sequence). The V segment lost 3 bases and the J segment 8 bases; nucleotides outside the gene matches: 7. The CDR3 is 14 amino acids. The CDR3 loop reads CASSQIQGAGGYTF. CDR3 DNA: TGTGCCAGCAGCCAGATACAGGGGGCGGGCGGCTACACCTTC.

The chain carries TRBV5-1 and TRBJ1-6; 8 bases are shared with TRBD1. In germline, CDR1 is SGHRS, CDR2 YFSETQ. With V trimmed by 2 bases and J by 7 bases, 8 bases remained unmatched. This CDR3 is 16 amino acids long. CDR3: CASSFDLNRGNSPLHF. CDR3 DNA: TGCGCCAGCAGCTTTGATTTGAACAGGGGGAATTCACCCCTCCACTTT.

The sample holds one count of this clone. This chain joins TRBV3-1 (or the pseudogene TRBV3-2) and TRBJ2-5, with a tentative D call TRBD2 (5 bases). Trimming took off 1 base at V and 4 bases at J, with 13 bases between the two ends. The CDR3 extends over 15 amino acids. Germline V gene lookup returns CDR1 LGHDT and CDR2 YNNKEL (reference sequence). CDR3 bases: TGTGCCAGCAGCCAAGCCCCTAGCTTAGGAGAGACCCAGTACTTC. It is translated as CASSQAPSLGETQYF.

The rearrangement links TRBV4-1 to TRBJ2-2; 9 positions match TRBD1. The CDR3 covers 16 residues. CDR1 MGHRA and CDR2 YSYEKL come from the germline V gene. The ends lost 0 bases at V and 6 bases at J; junction bases unmatched: 5. The CDR3 protein is CASSQDGQGRSGELFF. The CDR3 region has the DNA TGCGCCAGCAGCCAAGACGGACAGGGGAGGTCCGGGGAGCTGTTTTTT.

This sequence joins TRBV2 and TRBJ2-1; TRBD2 matches 7 bases. V was pared by 6 bases and J by 3 bases, with 8 bases of the junction left unmatched. Per germline, CDR1 SNHLY and CDR2 FYNNEI. The CDR3 totals 15 residues. In nucleotides, the CDR3 is TGTGCCAGCAGCAATGGACTAGAGGTCTACAATGAGCAGTTCTTC. As protein: CASSNGLEVYNEQFF.

The CDR3 protein is CASSDSTGESWVTGELFF. The DNA for the CDR3 is TGTGCCAGCAGTGACTCCACCGGGGAAAGTTGGGTCACCGGGGAGCTGTTTTTT. The chain carries TRBV6-4 and TRBJ2-2; D is perhaps TRBD2 (5 bases). The CDR3 loop spans 18 amino acids. V lost 0 bases and J lost 4, with 18 bases in between. Per germline, CDR1 MRHNA and CDR2 SNTAGT.

The genes are TRBV6-2 or TRBV6-3 and TRBJ2-1, with 14 bases lining up with TRBD2. V trimming: 6 bases; J trimming: 4 bases; junction bases outside the gene matches: 14. The CDR3 has 19 amino acids. Germline V lookup: CDR1 MNHEY, CDR2 SVGEGT. CDR3 nucleotide sequence: TGTGCCAGCAGCCCGGGGGGACTAGCGGGAGTAAGGGGTTACAATGAGCAGTTCTTC. It is translated as CASSPGGLAGVRGYNEQFF.

A few counts support this clone. The chain joins TRBV5-6 to TRBJ1-2; 10 bases fit TRBD1. The CDR3 is made up of 14 amino acids. V shed 1 base, J shed 8 bases, and the junction held 5 bases outside the gene matches. Germline V gene data show CDR1 as SGHDT and CDR2 as YYEEEE. CDR3 residues: CASSLLRDRGGYTF. The CDR3 coding sequence is TGTGCCAGCAGCTTGCTCCGGGACAGGGGCGGCTACACCTTC.

This chain connects TRBV28 to TRBJ1-4; the D gene is possibly TRBD1 (6 bases). Per the germline V gene, CDR1 is MDHEN and CDR2 is SYDVKM. The CDR3 sequence is 15 residues long. V lost 6 bases and J lost 2, with 13 bases in between. The CDR3 protein is CASRLQGGTNEKLFF. DNA for the CDR3: TGTGCCAGCAGATTACAGGGCGGCACTAATGAAAAACTGTTTTTT.

The chain carries TRBV29-1 and TRBJ1-4; the D is unclear. Per the germline V gene, CDR1 is SQVTM and CDR2 is ANQGSEA. Trimming stripped 7 bases from V and 5 bases from J, with 11 bases between. The CDR3 contains 12 residues. This chain's CDR3 is CSAYSGNEKLFF. The CDR3 nucleotides read TGCAGCGCGTACTCGGGGAATGAAAAACTGTTTTTT.

This chain uses TRBV19 with TRBJ1-5; D gene uncertain. V was trimmed by 1 base and J by 3 bases, leaving 10 bases between them. This CDR3 region has 15 residues. CDR1 and CDR2 (germline): LNHDA, SQIVND (reference sequence). The DNA for the CDR3 is TGTGCCAGTAGTATAGGAGGGAAGTCCAATCAGCCCCAGCATTTT. The encoded protein is CASSIGGKSNQPQHF.

This clone was detected once. The chain has TRBV10-2 and TRBJ1-1; D is perhaps TRBD1 (5 bases). There are 12 residues in the CDR3. V was cut by 3 bases and J by 10 bases, with 12 bases left in between. Germline loops: CDR1 WSHSY, CDR2 SAAADI. CDR3 sequence reads: CASSEPGLGAFF. In nucleotides, the CDR3 is TGCGCCAGCAGTGAACCGGGACTGGGAGCTTTCTTT.

A few counts support this clone. The rearrangement links TRBV3-1 (or the pseudogene TRBV3-2) to TRBJ1-2, with 12 bases that match TRBD1. The CDR3 length is 17 residues. Germline V gene data show CDR1 as LGHDT and CDR2 as YNNKEL (reference sequence). Unmatched junction bases numbered 7, after V lost 1 base and J lost 4 bases. CDR3 sequence: CASSQALGTGGRYGYTF. Here the CDR3 DNA reads TGTGCCAGCAGCCAAGCCTTAGGGACAGGGGGCCGCTATGGCTACACCTTC.

The chain carries TRBV7-9 and TRBJ2-3, with 7 bases fitting TRBD2. CDR3 length: 15 residues. The junction had 6 bases not matched to a gene; V was cut back by 6 bases and J by 0 bases. The germline gives CDR1 SEHNR, CDR2 FQNEAQ (reference sequence). The CDR3 here is CASRSTSASTDTQYF. In DNA, the CDR3 is TGTGCCAGCAGATCCACTAGCGCCAGCACAGATACGCAGTATTTT.

This chain connects TRBV6-6 to TRBJ2-7; 9 nucleotides line up with TRBD2. There are 15 residues in the CDR3. V lost 2 bases, J lost 6 bases, and 8 bases stayed unmatched. Germline V lookup: CDR1 MNHNY, CDR2 SVGAGI (reference sequence). CDR3 nucleotides: TGTGCCAGCAGTTACCTCCAGCGGGGGGTGTCCGAGCAGTACTTC. This sequence encodes CASSYLQRGVSEQYF.

To note about this clone: The junction differs from germline at one of its ends, possibly a read error. Written as DNA, the CDR3 is TGTGCCAGCAGAGAAGCGGGAGGGCGCACAGATACGCAGTATTTT. This codes for CASREAGGRTDTQYF. This chain joins TRBV2 and TRBJ2-3; 10 bases are a match to TRBD2. The CDR3 loop spans 15 amino acids. Per germline, CDR1 SNHLY and CDR2 FYNNEI.

The rearrangement joins TRBV29-1 to TRBJ1-5; 7 bases map to TRBD1. Trimming removed 7 bases from V and 4 bases from J; junction bases left unmatched: 7. The CDR3 sequence is 13 residues long. Germline CDR1 SQVTM, CDR2 ANQGSEA. CDR3 DNA: TGCAGCGCTGCACAGGGGCCAAATCAGCCCCAGCATTTT. It is translated as CSAAQGPNQPQHF.

This clone came up a few times. CDR3 nucleotide sequence: TGCAGCGTTGTTCGGTTGGACACTGAAGCTTTCTTT. Translated, it gives CSVVRLDTEAFF. This chain uses TRBV29-1 with TRBJ1-1, with D uncertain. Germline V gene data show CDR1 as SQVTM and CDR2 as ANQGSEA. The CDR3 covers 12 residues. Trimming took off 4 bases at V and 3 bases at J, with 9 bases between the two ends.

Concerning this clone: The sample carries other DNA sequences with the same CDR3. The chain combines TRBV29-1 with TRBJ1-5; possibly TRBD1 for D (5 bases). The V gene lost 5 bases and the J gene lost 6 bases, with 11 bases spanning the gap. Germline CDR1 reads SQVTM; CDR2 reads ANQGSEA. The CDR3 covers 12 residues. CDR3 amino acids: CSVRSGGQPQHF. The CDR3 bases are TGCAGCGTTCGGAGCGGGGGTCAGCCCCAGCATTTT.

The rearrangement joins TRBV7-8 to TRBJ2-7; D is perhaps TRBD1 (6 bases). The CDR3 totals 14 residues. Trimming took off 1 base at V and 1 base at J, with 8 bases between the two ends. Germline V lookup: CDR1 SGHVS, CDR2 FQNEAQ. The CDR3 bases are TGTGCCAGCAGCTTAGTACAGGGTTCCTACGAGCAGTACTTC. Its protein product is CASSLVQGSYEQYF.